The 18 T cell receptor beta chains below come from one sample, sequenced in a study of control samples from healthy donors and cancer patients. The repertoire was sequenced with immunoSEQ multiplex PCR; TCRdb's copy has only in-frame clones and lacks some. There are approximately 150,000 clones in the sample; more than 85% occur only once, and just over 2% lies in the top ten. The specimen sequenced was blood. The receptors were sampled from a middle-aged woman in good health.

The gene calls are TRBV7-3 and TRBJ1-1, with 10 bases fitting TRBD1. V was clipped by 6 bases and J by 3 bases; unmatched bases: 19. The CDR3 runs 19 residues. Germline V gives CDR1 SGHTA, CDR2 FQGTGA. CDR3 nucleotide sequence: TGTGCCAGCAGGGGTCCGGGACAGGGGCCCCTGGGAGGTTACACTGAAGCTTTCTTT. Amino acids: CASRGPGQGPLGGYTEAFF.

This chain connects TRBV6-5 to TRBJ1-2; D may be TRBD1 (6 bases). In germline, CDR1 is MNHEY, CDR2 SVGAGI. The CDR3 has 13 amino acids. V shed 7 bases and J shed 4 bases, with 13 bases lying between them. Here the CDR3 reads CASTLDRRYGYTF. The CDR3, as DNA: TGTGCCAGCACCCTCGACAGGCGCTATGGCTACACCTTC.

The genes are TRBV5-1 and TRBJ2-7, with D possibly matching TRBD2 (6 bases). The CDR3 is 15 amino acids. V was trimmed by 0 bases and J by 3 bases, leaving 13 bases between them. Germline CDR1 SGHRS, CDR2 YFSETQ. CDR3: CASSLGDSAVYEQYF. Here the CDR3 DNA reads TGCGCCAGCAGCTTGGGGGACTCTGCCGTCTACGAGCAGTACTTC.

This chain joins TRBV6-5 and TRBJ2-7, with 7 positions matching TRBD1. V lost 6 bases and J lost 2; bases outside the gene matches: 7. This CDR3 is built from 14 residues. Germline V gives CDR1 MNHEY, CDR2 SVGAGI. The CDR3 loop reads CASSRTGDPYEQYF. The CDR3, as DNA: TGTGCCAGCAGCAGGACAGGAGACCCCTACGAGCAGTACTTC.

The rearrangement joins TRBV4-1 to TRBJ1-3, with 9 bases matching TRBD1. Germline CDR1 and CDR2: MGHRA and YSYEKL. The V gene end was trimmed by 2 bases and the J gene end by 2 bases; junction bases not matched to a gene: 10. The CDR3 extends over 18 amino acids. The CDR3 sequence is CASSQSIFRTGAGNTIYF. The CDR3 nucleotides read TGCGCCAGCAGCCAAAGTATCTTCCGGACAGGGGCTGGAAACACCATATATTTT.

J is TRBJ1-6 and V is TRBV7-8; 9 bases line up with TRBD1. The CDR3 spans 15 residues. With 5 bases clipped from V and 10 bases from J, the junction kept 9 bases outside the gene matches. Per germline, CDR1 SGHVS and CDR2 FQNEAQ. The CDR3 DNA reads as TGTGCCAGCAGCGCGGTACAGGGGGCTTACTCACCCCTCCACTTT. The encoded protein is CASSAVQGAYSPLHF.

The CDR3 spells CASSPLTGFTEAFF. The CDR3 nucleotides are TGTGCCAGCAGCCCTTTAACAGGATTCACTGAAGCTTTCTTT. This sequence joins TRBV3-1 (or the pseudogene TRBV3-2) and TRBJ1-1; D is perhaps TRBD1 (5 bases). Looked up from germline, CDR1 is LGHDT and CDR2 is YNNKEL (reference sequence). The V gene lost 4 bases and the J gene lost 4 bases, with 13 bases spanning the gap. There are 14 residues in the CDR3.

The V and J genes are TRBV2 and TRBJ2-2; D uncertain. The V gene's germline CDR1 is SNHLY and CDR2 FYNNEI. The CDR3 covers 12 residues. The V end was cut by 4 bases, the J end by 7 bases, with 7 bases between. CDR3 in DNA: TGTGCCAGCAGTGTTGAAGTCGGGGAGCTGTTTTTT. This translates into CASSVEVGELFF.

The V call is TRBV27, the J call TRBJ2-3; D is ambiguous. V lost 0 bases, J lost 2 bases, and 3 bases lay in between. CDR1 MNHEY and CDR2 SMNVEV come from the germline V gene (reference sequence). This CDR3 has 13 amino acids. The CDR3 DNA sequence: TGTGCCAGCAGTTTATCGGCCACAGATACGCAGTATTTT. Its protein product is CASSLSATDTQYF.

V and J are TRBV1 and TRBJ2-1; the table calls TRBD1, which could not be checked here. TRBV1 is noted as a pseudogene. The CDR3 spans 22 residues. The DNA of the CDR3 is TGCACCAGTCCCCTCTTAATGTCCGCAACCAGGATGCGACAGGGTTCCTACAATGAGCAGTTCTTC. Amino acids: CTSPLLMSATRMRQGSYNEQFF.

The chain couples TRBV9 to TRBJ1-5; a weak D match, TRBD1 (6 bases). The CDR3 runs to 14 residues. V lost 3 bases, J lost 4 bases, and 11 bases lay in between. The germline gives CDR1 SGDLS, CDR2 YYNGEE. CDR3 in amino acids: CASSDADSNQPQHF. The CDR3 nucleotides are TGTGCCAGCAGCGACGCGGACAGTAATCAGCCCCAGCATTTT.

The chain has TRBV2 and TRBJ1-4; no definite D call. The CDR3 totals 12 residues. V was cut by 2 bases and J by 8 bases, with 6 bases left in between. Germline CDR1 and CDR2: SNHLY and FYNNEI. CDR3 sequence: CASSEFLEKLFF. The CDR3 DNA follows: TGTGCCAGCAGTGAATTCCTGGAAAAACTGTTTTTT.

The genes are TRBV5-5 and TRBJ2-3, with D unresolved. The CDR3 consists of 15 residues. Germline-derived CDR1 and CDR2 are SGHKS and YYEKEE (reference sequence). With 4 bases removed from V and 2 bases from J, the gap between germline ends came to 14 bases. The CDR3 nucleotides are TGTGCCAGCAGCCGCGACCCCATAAACACAGATACGCAGTATTTT. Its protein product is CASSRDPINTDTQYF. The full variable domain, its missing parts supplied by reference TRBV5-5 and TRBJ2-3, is DAGVTQSPTHLIKTRGQQVTLRCSPISGHKSVSWYQQVLGQGPQFIFQYYEKEERGRGNFPDRFSARQFPNYSSELNVNALLLGDSALYLCASSRDPINTDTQYFGPGTRLTVL.

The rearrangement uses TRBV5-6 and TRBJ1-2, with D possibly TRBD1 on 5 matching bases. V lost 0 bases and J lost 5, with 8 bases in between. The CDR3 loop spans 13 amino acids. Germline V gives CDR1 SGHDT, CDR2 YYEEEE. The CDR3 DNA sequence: TGTGCCAGCAGCTTGGGCAGGGAATATGGCTACACCTTC. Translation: CASSLGREYGYTF.

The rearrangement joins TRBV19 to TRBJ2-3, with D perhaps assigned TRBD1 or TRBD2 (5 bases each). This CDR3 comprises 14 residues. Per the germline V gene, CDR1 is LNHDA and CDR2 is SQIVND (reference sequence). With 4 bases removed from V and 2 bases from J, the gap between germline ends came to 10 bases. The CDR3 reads CASSRDVFTDTQYF. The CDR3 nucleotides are TGTGCCAGTAGTAGGGACGTCTTCACAGATACGCAGTATTTT.

This CDR3 is CASSQSRGNEKLFF. The CDR3, as DNA: TGTGCCAGCAGCCAATCGCGAGGGAATGAAAAACTGTTTTTT. This sequence joins TRBV16 and TRBJ1-4; D unresolved. Germline CDR1 and CDR2: KGHSY and FQNENV. This CDR3 region has 14 residues. Trimming pared 0 bases from V and 5 bases from J, leaving 7 bases between.

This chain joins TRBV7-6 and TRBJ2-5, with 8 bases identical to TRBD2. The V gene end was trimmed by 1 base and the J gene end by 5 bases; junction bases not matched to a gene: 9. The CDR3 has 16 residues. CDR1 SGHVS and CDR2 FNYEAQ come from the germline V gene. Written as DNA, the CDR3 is TGTGCCAGCAGCTTAGAATCAGCGGGGGCGGGGGAGACCCAGTACTTC. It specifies CASSLESAGAGETQYF. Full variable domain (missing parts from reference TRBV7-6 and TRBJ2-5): GAGVSQSPRYKVTKRGQDVALRCDPISGHVSLYWYRQALGQGPEFLTYFNYEAQQDKSGLPNDRFSAERPEGSISTLTIQRTEQRDSAMYRCASSLESAGAGETQYFGPGTRLLVL.

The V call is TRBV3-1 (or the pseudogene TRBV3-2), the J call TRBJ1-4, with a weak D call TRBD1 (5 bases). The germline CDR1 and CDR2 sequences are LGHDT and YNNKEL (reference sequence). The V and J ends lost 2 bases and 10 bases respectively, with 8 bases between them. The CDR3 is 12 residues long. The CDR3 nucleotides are TGTGCCAGCAGCCAACATGGGGGAAAACTGTTTTTT. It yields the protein CASSQHGGKLFF.